This TCR beta chain was sequenced during a study of blood T cell repertoires in COVID-19. Whole-study context: Samples taken during acute and convalescent COVID-19 were collected in the United States, Italy and Spain.

Germline CDR1 is SQVTM and CDR2 is ANQGSEA. The length of the CDR3 is 12 residues. J gave up 2 bases and V 7 bases, and 3 bases lay outside the gene matches. Authors' processing steps: From reference gene primer amplification, estimates of nucleated cell counts were derived. TCRdb keeps only in-frame clones here, not all; method: immunoSEQ multiplex PCR. D and trimming come from the DNA, and the V and J calls and clone size come from that table. The sample yields about 170,000 clones, approximately 82% seen once. This clone was observed a handful of times. Material for sequencing was peripheral blood. The clonotype comes from a woman aged 40 to 50 with COVID-19, enrolled during active disease. V gene TRBV29-1 combines with J gene TRBJ2-5; 8 nucleotides match TRBD1. The CDR3 here is CSAGQGQETQYF. CDR3 sequence (DNA): TGCAGCGCTGGACAGGGACAAGAGACCCAGTACTTC.